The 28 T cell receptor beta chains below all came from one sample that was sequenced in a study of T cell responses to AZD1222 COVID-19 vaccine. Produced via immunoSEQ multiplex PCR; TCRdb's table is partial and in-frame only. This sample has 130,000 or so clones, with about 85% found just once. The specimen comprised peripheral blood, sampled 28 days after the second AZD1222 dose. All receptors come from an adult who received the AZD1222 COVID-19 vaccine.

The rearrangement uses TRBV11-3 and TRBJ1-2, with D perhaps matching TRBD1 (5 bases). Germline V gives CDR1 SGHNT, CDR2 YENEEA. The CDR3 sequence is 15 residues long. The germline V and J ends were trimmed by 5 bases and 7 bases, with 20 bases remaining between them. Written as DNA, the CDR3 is TGTGCCAGCAGCCCCCCGGCGTGGGACCATGGTGGCTACACCTTC. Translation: CASSPPAWDHGGYTF.

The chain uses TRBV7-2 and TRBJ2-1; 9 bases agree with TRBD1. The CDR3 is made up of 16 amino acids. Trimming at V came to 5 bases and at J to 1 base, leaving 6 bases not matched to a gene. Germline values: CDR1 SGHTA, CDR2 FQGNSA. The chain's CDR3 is CASSTGQGRSYNEQFF. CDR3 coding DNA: TGTGCCAGCAGCACCGGACAGGGGAGGTCCTACAATGAGCAGTTCTTC.

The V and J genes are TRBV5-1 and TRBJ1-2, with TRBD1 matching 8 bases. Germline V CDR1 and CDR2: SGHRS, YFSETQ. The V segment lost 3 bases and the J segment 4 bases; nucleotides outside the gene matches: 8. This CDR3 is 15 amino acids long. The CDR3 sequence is CASSSPGTGSYGYTF. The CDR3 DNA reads TGCGCCAGCAGCTCCCCCGGGACAGGCTCCTATGGCTACACCTTC.

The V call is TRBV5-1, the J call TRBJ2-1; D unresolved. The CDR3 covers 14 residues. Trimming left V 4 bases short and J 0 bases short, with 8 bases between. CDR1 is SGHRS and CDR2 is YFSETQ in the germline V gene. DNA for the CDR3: TGCGCCAGCAGCCCACACCGCTCCTACAATGAGCAGTTCTTC. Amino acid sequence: CASSPHRSYNEQFF. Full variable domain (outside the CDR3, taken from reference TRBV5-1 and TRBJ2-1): KAGVTQTPRYLIKTRGQQVTLSCSPISGHRSVSWYQQTPGQGLQFLFEYFSETQRNKGNFPGRFSGRQFSNSRSEMNVSTLELGDSALYLCASSPHRSYNEQFFGPGTRLTVL.

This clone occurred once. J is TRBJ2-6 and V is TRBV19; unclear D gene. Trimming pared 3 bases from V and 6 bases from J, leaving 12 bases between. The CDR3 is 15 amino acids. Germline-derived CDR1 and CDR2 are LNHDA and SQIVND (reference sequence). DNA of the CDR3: TGTGCCAGTAGTATTGTGGGCCCTTCGGCCAACGTCCTGACTTTC. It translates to CASSIVGPSANVLTF.

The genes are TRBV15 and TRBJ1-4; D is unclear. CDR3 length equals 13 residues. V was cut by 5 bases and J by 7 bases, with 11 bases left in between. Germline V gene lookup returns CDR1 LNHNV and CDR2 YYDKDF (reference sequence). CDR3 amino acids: CATSARGPEKLFF. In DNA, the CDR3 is TGTGCCACCAGCGCCCGAGGACCTGAAAAACTGTTTTTT.

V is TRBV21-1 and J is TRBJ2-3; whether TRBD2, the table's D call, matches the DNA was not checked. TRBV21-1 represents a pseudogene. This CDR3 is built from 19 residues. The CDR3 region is CASSLNLGLAGGRTDTQYF. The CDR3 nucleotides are TGTGCCAGCAGCTTAAACCTGGGACTAGCGGGGGGACGCACAGATACGCAGTATTTT.

CDR3 coding DNA: TGTGCCAGCACCAAAAAGGGGCCCCGGCCTATGAACACTGAAGCTTTCTTT. This codes for CASTKKGPRPMNTEAFF. The rearrangement links TRBV28 to TRBJ1-1; tentative D call: TRBD1 (5 bases). Trimming removed 7 bases from V and 0 bases from J, with 21 bases in between. This CDR3 is 17 amino acids long. CDR1 MDHEN and CDR2 SYDVKM come from the germline V gene.

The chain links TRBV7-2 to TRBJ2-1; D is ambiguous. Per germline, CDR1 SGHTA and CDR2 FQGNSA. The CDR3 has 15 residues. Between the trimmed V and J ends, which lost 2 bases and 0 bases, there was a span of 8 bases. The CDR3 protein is CASSLSRSSYNEQFF. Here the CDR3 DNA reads TGTGCCAGCAGCTTATCGAGAAGCTCCTACAATGAGCAGTTCTTC.

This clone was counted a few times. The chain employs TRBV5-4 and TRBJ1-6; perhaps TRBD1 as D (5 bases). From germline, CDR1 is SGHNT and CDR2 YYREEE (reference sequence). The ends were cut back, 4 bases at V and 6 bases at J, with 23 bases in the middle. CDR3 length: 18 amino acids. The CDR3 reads CASSRDPPARQLNSPLHF. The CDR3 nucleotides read TGTGCCAGCAGCCGGGACCCGCCGGCCAGGCAACTTAATTCACCCCTCCACTTT.

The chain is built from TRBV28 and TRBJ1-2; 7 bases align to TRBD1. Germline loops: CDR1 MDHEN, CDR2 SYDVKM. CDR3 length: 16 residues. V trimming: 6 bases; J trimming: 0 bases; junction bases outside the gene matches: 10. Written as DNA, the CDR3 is TGTGCCAGCAGAAGAACCGGACAGGTCTCTAACTATGGCTACACCTTC. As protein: CASRRTGQVSNYGYTF.

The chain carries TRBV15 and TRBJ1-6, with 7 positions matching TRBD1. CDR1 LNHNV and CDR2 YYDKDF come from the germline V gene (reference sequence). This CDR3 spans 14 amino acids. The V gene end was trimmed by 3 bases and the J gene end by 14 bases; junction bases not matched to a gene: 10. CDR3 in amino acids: CATSSATGPLTLHF. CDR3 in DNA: TGTGCCACCAGCAGCGCGACAGGGCCCCTCACCCTCCACTTT.

The CDR3 bases are TGCAGTGCTAGTGAAAGCGGGCGAACAGATACGCAGTATTTT. It encodes CSASESGRTDTQYF. The chain uses TRBV20-1 and TRBJ2-3; a possible D gene is TRBD2 (6 bases). CDR1 is DFQATT and CDR2 is SNEGSKA in the germline V gene (reference sequence). The CDR3 length is 14 residues. V was shortened by 3 bases and J by 3 bases, with 13 bases between the two germline ends.

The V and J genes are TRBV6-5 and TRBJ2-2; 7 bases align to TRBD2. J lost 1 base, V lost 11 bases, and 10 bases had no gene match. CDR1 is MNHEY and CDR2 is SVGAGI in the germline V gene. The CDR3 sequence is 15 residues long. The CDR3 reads CASHTGEGNTGELFF. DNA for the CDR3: TGTGCCTCCCATACGGGGGAGGGGAACACCGGGGAGCTGTTTTTT.

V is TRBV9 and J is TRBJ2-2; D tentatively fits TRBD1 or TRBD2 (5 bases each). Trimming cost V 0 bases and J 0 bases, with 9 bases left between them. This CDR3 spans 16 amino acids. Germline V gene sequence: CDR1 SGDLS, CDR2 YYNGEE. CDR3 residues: CASSVAGTPNTGELFF. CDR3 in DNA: TGTGCCAGCAGCGTAGCAGGGACCCCGAACACCGGGGAGCTGTTTTTT.

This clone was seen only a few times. The CDR3 region is CASRPYSSTYGYTF. The DNA for the CDR3 is TGTGCCAGCAGGCCCTATAGTTCGACTTATGGCTACACCTTC. The chain links TRBV27 to TRBJ1-2; no clear D. Germline-derived CDR1 and CDR2 are MNHEY and SMNVEV (reference sequence). The CDR3 extends over 14 amino acids. The V end was cut by 6 bases, the J end by 5 bases, with 16 bases between.

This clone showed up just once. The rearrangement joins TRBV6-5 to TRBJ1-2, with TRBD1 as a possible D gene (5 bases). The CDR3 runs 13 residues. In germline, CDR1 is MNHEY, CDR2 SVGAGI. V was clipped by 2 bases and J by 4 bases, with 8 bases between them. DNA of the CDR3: TGTGCCAGCAGTTACCAGGGAAGCTATGGCTACACCTTC. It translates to CASSYQGSYGYTF.

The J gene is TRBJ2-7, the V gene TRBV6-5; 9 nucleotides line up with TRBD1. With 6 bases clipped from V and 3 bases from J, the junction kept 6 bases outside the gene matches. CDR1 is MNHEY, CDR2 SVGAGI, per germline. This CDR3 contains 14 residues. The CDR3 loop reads CASSRQGVDYEQYF. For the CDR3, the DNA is TGTGCCAGCAGCAGACAGGGGGTGGACTACGAGCAGTACTTC.

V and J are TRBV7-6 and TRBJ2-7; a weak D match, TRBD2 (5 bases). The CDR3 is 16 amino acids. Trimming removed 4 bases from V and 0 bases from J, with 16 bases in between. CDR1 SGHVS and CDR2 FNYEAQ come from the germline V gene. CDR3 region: CASSSGRGILSYEQYF. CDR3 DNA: TGTGCCAGCAGCTCAGGTCGAGGGATCCTCTCCTACGAGCAGTACTTC.

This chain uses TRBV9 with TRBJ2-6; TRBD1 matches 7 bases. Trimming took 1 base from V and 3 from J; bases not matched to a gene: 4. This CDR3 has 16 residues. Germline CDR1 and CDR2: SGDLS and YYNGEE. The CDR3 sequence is CASSVQGGIGANVLTF. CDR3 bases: TGTGCCAGCAGCGTACAAGGGGGCATTGGGGCCAACGTCCTGACTTTC.

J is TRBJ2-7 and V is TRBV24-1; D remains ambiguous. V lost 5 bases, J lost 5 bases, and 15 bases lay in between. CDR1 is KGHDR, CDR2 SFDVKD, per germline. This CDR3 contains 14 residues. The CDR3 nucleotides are TGTGCCACCAGTGTATCCTCTGTGGTCGACGAGCAGTACTTC. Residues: CATSVSSVVDEQYF.

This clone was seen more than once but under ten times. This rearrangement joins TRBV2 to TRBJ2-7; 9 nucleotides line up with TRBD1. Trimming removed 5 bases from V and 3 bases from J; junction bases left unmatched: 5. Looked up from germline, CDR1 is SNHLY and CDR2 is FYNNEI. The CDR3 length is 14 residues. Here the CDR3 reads CASSSGTGFYEQYF. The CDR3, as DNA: TGTGCCAGCAGTTCAGGGACAGGGTTCTACGAGCAGTACTTC.

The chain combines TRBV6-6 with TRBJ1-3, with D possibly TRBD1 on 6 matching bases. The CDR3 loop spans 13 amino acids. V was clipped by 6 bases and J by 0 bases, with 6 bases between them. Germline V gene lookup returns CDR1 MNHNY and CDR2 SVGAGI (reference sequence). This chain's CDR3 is CASRDSSGNTIYF. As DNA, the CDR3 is TGTGCCAGCAGGGACAGCTCTGGAAACACCATATATTTT.

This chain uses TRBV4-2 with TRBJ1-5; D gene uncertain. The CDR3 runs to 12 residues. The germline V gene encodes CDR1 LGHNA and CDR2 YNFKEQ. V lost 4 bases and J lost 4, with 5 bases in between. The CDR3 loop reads CASSRENQPQHF. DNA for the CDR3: TGTGCCAGCAGCCGAGAGAATCAGCCCCAGCATTTT.

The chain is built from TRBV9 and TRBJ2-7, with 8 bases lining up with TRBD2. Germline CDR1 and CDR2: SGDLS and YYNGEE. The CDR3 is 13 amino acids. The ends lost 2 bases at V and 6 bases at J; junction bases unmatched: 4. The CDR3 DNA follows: TGTGCCAGCAGCGTTACGGGGGGGCGCGAGCAGTACTTC. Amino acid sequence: CASSVTGGREQYF.

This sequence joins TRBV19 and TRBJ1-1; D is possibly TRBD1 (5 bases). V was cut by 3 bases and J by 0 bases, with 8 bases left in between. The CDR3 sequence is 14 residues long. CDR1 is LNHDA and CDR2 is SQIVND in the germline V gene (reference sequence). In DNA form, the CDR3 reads TGTGCCAGTAGTATGGGGGATATGAACACTGAAGCTTTCTTT. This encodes CASSMGDMNTEAFF.

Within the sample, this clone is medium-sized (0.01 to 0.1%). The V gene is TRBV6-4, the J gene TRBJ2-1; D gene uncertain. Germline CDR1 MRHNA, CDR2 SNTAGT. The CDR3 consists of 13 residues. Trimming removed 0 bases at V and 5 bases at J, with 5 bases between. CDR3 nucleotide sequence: TGTGCCAGCAGTGACTCGAATAACAATGAGCAGTTCTTC. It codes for CASSDSNNNEQFF.

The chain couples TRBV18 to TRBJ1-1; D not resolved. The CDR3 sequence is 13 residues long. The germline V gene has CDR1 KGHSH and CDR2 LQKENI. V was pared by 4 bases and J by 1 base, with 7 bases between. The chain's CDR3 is CASSQGRNTEAFF. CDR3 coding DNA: TGTGCCAGCTCACAAGGGAGGAACACTGAAGCTTTCTTT.